This T cell receptor beta chain was identified during a study of cytotoxic CD8 clonotypes in ibrutinib-treated CLL (dated by TCRdb to the early 2020s). Background on the whole study: The cohort was composed of about a dozen relapsed/refractory and around 14 treatment-naive patients; IGHV unmutated status was identified in 17 to 18 patients. Samples at response were collected after a median of about 12 months of treatment, with a range of about 6 to 40 months. On average, each sample had some 250,000 productive templates and about 89,000 productive rearrangements. Partial responses were observed in approximately 24 patients and complete responses in 2; after a median follow-up of 68 months, remission was maintained in 15 or so patients and progression was observed in approximately 12. Cryopreserved peripheral blood mononuclear cells were collected at three points: before therapy, at response, and at either sustained remission or disease progression. Longitudinal samples were available for 26 of the 86 trial participants. Broader findings and caveats from the paper: Sustained-remission and progressing patients did not have matched sampling times, and lymph node repertoires were not examined. Baseline clonality exceeded that of age-matched healthy donors and correlated strongly with circulating CD8+ T-cell counts. Public clonotypes were rare and either shrank or stayed stable during treatment, and the rise in clonality at ibrutinib response reflected expansion of private clonotypes. Clonality rose at ibrutinib response, remained stable during sustained remission, and dropped back toward baseline at progression.

To note about this clone: This clone's antigen is unknown. The sample holds no much larger clone one base away, and base qualities are not on file.

A MiSeq instrument was used for deep resolution sequencing, which targeted depths ranging from 1 in 1 million up to 1 in 200,000 T cells, with coverage averaging 10x for each clonotype. The immunoSEQ hsTCRB Kit was used to generate the TCR beta libraries. In the paper's pipeline: The data were analyzed with ImmunoSEQ Analyzer and ImmunoSEQ Data Assistant, and V, D and J gene assignments followed IMGT definitions. Clonality was computed as one minus normalized Shannon entropy of productive rearrangement frequencies, ranging from 0 to 1. Only overrepresented clonotypes making up at least 0.05% of each patient's repertoire were included in the public clonotype analysis. Repertoires from thirteen age-matched healthy donors in immuneACCESS were used as clonality controls. TCRdb holds this immuneACCESS table with in-frame rearrangements only. Some clones are missing; in checked studies, unresolved V genes explain under half, and the rest has no known cause. D and trimming were read from the DNA, whereas the V and J calls and clone size are those reported in that table. The sample has some 300,000 clones on record, 80% of them singletons. Jointly, the top ten make up about 6.7% of the sample.

Roughly 2.2 micrograms of genomic DNA were extracted from cryopreserved PBMCs for TCR beta library preparation. Longitudinal blood samples from CLL patients on ibrutinib monotherapy underwent high-throughput TCR beta sequencing. The patients took part in an open-label, single-center phase 2 trial of ibrutinib monotherapy. Germline trimming amounts to 3 bases on V and 9 bases on J, with 7 as the count of junction bases outside the gene matches. The cysteine opens and the phenylalanine closes a CDR3 of 15 amino acids. Of all the DNA, just the CDR3 is kept, 45 bases in frame from base 1. The germline V gene encodes CDR1 SGHAT and CDR2 FQNNGV.

The rearrangement joined TRBV11-2 to TRBJ2-1, and 11 junction bases match TRBD2. Here the sequenced sample was PBMCs, taken before ibrutinib treatment. The receptor was isolated from a human donor with chronic lymphocytic leukemia. The CDR3 in this case is CASSFLTSGSGEQFF. The nucleotides are TGTGCCAGCAGCTTTCTCACTAGCGGGAGCGGTGAGCAGTTCTTC.